The TCR beta chain described here comes from a study of blood T cell repertoires in COVID-19. CDR1 and CDR2 from the germline V gene are MNHEY and SMNVEV (reference sequence). V was cut by 3 bases and J by 8 bases, with 14 bases left in between. The CDR3 runs to 14 residues. Profiled with immunoSEQ multiplex PCR; TCRdb holds only in-frame clones, not every one. The sample lists more than 200,000 clones, 80% to 90% occurring once. This sequence originates from a man aged 30 to 39 with active or convalescent COVID-19. The chain uses TRBV27 and TRBJ2-1; TRBD2 might be the D (6 bases). Sequences were obtained from peripheral blood. As DNA, the CDR3 is TGTGCCAGCAGTTTTCGTAGCGGCTTGGATGAGCAGTTCTTC. Translated, it gives CASSFRSGLDEQFF.